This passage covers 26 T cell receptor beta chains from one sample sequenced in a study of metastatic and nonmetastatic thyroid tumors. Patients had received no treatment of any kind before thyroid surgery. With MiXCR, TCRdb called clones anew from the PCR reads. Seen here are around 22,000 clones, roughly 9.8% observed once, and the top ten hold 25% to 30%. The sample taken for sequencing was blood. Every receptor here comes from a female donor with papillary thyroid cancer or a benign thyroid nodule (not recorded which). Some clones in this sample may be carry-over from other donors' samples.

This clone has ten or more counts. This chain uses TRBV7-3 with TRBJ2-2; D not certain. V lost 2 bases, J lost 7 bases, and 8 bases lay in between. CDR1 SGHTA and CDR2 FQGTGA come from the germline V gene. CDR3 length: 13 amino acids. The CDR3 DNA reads TGTGCCAGCAGCTTAGTAATTGACGGGGAGCTGTTTTTT. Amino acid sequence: CASSLVIDGELFF.

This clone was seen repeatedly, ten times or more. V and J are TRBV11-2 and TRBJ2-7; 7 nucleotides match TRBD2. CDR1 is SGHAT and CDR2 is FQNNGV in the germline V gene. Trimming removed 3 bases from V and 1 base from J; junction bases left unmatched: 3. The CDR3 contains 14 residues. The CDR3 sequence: CASSFGGGSYEQYF. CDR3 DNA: TGTGCCAGCAGCTTTGGGGGGGGGTCCTACGAGCAGTACTTC.

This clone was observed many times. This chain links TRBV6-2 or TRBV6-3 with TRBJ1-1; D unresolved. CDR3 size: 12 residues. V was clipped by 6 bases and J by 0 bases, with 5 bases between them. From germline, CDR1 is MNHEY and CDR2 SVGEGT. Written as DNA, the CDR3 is TGTGCCAGCAGATTCGTGAACACTGAAGCTTTCTTT. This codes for CASRFVNTEAFF.

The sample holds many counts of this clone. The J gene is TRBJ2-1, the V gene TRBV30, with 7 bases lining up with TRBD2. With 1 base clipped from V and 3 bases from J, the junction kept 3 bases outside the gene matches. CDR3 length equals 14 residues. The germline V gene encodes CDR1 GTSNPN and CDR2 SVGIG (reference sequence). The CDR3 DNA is TGTGCCTGGAGTGCCAAGCGGGGCTACAATGAGCAGTTCTTC. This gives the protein CAWSAKRGYNEQFF.

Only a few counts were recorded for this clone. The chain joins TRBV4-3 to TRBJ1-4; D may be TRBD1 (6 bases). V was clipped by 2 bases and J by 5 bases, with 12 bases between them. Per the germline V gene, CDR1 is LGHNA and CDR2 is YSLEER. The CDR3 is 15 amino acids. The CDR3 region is CASSQRGAPNEKLFF. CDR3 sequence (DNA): TGCGCCAGCAGCCAACGGGGGGCCCCAAATGAAAAACTGTTTTTT.

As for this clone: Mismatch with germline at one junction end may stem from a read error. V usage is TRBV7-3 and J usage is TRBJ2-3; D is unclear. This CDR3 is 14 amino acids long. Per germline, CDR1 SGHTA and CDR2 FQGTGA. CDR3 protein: CASSLAGCTDTRYF. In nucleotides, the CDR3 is TGTGCCAGCAGCTTAGCTGGGTGCACAGATACGCGGTATTTT.

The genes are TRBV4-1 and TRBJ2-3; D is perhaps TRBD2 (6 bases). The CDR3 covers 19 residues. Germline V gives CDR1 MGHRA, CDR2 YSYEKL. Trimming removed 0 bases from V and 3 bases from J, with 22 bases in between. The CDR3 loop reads CASSQESYLWGGATDTQYF. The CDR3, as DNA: TGCGCCAGCAGCCAAGAGTCCTACTTGTGGGGCGGGGCAACAGATACGCAGTATTTT.

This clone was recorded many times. This CDR3 is CASSSGTASYEQYF. Here the CDR3 DNA reads TGTGCCAGCAGCTCCGGGACAGCCTCCTACGAGCAGTACTTC. The chain carries TRBV27 and TRBJ2-7, with 7 bases identical to TRBD1. This CDR3 region has 14 residues. CDR1 is MNHEY, CDR2 SMNVEV, per germline (reference sequence). Trimming removed 6 bases from V and 0 bases from J; junction bases left unmatched: 5.

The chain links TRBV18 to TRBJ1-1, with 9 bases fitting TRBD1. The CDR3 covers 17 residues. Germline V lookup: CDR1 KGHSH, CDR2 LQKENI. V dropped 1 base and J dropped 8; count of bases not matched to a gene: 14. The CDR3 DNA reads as TGTGCCAGCTCACCACGTCCCGGGACAGGGCCGAGGGTCGAAGCTTTCTTT. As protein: CASSPRPGTGPRVEAFF.

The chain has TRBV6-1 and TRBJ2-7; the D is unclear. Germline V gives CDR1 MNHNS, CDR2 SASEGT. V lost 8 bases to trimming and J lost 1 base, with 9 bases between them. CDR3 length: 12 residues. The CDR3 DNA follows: TGTGCCAGCGCCTGGTGTTCCTACGAGCAGTACTTC. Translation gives CASAWCSYEQYF.

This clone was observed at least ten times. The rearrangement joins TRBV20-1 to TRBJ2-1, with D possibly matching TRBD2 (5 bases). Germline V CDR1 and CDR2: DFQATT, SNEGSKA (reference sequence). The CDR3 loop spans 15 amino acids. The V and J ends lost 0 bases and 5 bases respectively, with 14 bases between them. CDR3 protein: CSARDIRRADNEQFF. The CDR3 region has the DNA TGCAGTGCTAGAGATATCCGGCGGGCAGACAATGAGCAGTTCTTC.

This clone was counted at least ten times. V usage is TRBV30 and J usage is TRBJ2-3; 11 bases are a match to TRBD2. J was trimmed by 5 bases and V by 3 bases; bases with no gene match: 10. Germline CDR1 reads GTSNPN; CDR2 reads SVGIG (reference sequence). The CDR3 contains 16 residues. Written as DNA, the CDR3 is TGTGCCTGGAGCGGAATAGCGGGAGGGCCTGAAGATACGCAGTATTTT. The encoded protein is CAWSGIAGGPEDTQYF.

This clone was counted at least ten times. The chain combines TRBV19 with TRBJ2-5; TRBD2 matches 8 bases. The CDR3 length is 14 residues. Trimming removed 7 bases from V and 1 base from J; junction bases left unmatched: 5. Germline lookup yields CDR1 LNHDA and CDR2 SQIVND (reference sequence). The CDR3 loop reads CASKVREGQETQYF. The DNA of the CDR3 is TGTGCCAGTAAGGTCCGGGAGGGCCAAGAGACCCAGTACTTC.

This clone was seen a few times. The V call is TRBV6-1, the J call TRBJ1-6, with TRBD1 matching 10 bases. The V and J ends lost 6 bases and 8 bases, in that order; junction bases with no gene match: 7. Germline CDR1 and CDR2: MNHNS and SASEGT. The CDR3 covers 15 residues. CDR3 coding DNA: TGTGCCAGCAGGAGAACCGGGACAGGGGATTCACCCCTCCACTTT. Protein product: CASRRTGTGDSPLHF.

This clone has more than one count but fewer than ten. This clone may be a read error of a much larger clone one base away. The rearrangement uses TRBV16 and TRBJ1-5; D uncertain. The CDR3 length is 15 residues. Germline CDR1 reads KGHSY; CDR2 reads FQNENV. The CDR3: CASSQTHGVLQPRHF. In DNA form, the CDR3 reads TGTGCCAGCAGCCAAACCCACGGGGTTTTACAGCCCCGGCATTTT.

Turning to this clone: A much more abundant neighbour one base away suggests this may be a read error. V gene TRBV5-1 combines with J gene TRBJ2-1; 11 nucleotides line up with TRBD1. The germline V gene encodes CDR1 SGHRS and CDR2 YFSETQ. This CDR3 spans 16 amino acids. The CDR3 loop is CASGLGTGGGNNEQFF. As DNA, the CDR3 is TGCGCCAGCGGCTTGGGGACAGGGGGTGGGAACAATGAGCAGTTCTTC.

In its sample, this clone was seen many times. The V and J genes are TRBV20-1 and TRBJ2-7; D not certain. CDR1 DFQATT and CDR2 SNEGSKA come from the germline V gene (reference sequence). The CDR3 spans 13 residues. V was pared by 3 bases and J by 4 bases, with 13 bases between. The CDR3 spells CSARGREDYEQYF. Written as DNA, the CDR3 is TGCAGTGCTAGGGGTAGGGAAGATTACGAGCAGTACTTC.

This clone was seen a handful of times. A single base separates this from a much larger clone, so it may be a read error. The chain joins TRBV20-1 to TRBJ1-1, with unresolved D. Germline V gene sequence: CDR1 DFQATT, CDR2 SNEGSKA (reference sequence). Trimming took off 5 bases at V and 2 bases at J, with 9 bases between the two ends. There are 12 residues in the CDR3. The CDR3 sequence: CSAPDINTEAFF. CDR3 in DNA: TGCAGTGCTCCCGACATTAACACTGAAGCTTTCTTT.

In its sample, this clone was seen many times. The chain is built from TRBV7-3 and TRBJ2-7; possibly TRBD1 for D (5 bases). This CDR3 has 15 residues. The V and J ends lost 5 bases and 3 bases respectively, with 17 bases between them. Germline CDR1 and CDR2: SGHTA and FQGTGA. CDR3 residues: CASSKSGTGGYEQYF. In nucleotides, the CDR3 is TGTGCCAGCAGCAAGAGTGGCACAGGTGGCTACGAGCAGTACTTC.

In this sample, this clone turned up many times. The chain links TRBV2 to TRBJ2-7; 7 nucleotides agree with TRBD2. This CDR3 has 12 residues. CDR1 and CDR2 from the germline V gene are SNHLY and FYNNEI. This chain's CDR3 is CAALGGSGEQYF. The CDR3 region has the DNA TGTGCTGCGTTGGGGGGGTCGGGAGAGCAGTACTTC.

The chain's CDR3 is CASSQGPNYGYTF. The CDR3 region has the DNA TGTGCCAGCAGCCAGGGACCGAACTATGGCTACACCTTC. The chain uses TRBV7-2 and TRBJ1-2, with D possibly being TRBD1 (5 bases). Germline V gives CDR1 SGHTA, CDR2 FQGNSA. V lost 5 bases and J 2 bases, leaving 9 bases between the germline ends. CDR3 size: 13 residues.

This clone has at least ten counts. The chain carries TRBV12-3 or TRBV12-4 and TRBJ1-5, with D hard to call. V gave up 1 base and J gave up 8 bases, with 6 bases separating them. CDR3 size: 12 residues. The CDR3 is CASSLDLEPQHF. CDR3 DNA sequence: TGTGCCAGCAGTTTAGATCTGGAGCCCCAGCATTTT.

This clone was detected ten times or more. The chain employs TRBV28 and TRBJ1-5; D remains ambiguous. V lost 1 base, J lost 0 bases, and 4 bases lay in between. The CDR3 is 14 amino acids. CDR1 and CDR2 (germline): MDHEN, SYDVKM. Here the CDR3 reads CASSLYSSNQPQHF. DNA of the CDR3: TGTGCCAGCAGTTTATACAGTAGCAATCAGCCCCAGCATTTT.

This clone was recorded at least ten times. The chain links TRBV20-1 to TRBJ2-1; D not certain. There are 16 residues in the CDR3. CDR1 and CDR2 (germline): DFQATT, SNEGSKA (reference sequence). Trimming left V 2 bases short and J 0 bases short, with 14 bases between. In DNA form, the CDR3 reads TGCAGTGCTAGATATGAGCGCCTGGACTCCTACAATGAGCAGTTCTTC. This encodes CSARYERLDSYNEQFF.

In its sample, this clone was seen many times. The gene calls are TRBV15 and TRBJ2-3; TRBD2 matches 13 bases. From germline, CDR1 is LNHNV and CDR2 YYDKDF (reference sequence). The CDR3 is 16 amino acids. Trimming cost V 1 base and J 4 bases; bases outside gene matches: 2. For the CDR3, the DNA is TGTGCCACCAGCAGAGTTGGACTAGCGGGAGCAGATACGCAGTATTTT. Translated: CATSRVGLAGADTQYF. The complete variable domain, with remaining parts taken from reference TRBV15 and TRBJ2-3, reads DAMVIQNPRYQVTQFGKPVTLSCSQTLNHNVMYWYQQKSSQAPKLLFHYYDKDFNNEADTPDNFQSRRPNTSFCFLDIRSPGLGDTAMYLCATSRVGLAGADTQYFGPGTRLTVL.

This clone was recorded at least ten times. In DNA, the CDR3 is TGTGCCTGGAGTGTAGGGGAAAGATGGCCCTACGAGCAGTACTTC. The encoded protein is CAWSVGERWPYEQYF. The V call is TRBV30, the J call TRBJ2-7; possible D gene TRBD1, 5 bases. The CDR3 runs to 15 residues. Trimming pared 0 bases from V and 2 bases from J, leaving 14 bases between. Germline-derived CDR1 and CDR2 are GTSNPN and SVGIG (reference sequence).